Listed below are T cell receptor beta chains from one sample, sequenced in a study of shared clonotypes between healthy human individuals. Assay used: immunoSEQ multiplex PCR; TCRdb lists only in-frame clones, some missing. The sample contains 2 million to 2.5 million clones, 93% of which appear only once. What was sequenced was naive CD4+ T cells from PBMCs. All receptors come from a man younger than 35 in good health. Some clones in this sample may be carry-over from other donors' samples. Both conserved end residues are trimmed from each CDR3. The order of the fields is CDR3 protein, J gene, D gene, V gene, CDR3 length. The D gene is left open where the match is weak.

CDR3: ASSPRAGHNQPQH
J: TRBJ1-5
D: NA
V: TRBV7-2
length: 13

CDR3: ASSLALKSGSNEKLF
J: TRBJ1-4
D: NA
V: TRBV28
length: 15

CDR3: ASSPQSLAKNIQY
J: TRBJ2-4
D: NA
V: TRBV28
length: 13

CDR3: ASSSIPGTGEETQY
J: TRBJ2-5
D: NA
V: TRBV27
length: 14

CDR3: ASRQGLNNEQF
J: TRBJ2-1
D: NA
V: TRBV28
length: 11

CDR3: ASSPTGREKLF
J: TRBJ1-4
D: NA
V: TRBV4-1
length: 11

CDR3: ASSLGNPNTGELF
J: TRBJ2-2
D: NA
V: TRBV6-5
length: 13

CDR3: ATPTAGTYNEQF
J: TRBJ2-1
D: NA
V: TRBV7-9
length: 12

CDR3: ASSQVGSRTDTQY
J: TRBJ2-3
D: NA
V: TRBV4-1
length: 13

CDR3: ASSLQGWGTEAF
J: TRBJ1-1
D: NA
V: TRBV7-2
length: 12

CDR3: ASSFIAGGSNEQF
J: TRBJ2-1
D: TRBD2
V: TRBV5-1
length: 13

CDR3: ASLRDRRYEQY
J: TRBJ2-7
D: NA
V: TRBV28
length: 11

CDR3: ASNRDRGTTNYGYT
J: TRBJ1-2
D: TRBD1
V: TRBV5-6
length: 14

CDR3: ASAPQGGTDTQY
J: TRBJ2-3
D: TRBD1
V: TRBV28
length: 12

CDR3: ASSFPRIYQETQY
J: TRBJ2-5
D: NA
V: TRBV11-2
length: 13

CDR3: SASDEQY
J: TRBJ2-7
D: NA
V: TRBV20-1
length: 7

CDR3: ASSGRANTGELF
J: TRBJ2-2
D: TRBD2
V: TRBV9
length: 12

CDR3: ASSLSPGDTTGYT
J: TRBJ1-2
D: NA
V: TRBV5-1
length: 13

CDR3: SVGVVSYEQY
J: TRBJ2-7
D: NA
V: TRBV29-1
length: 10

CDR3: AWSVGHLRTGNTIY
J: TRBJ1-3
D: NA
V: TRBV30
length: 14

CDR3: AVGGGVYGYT
J: TRBJ1-2
D: NA
V: TRBV28
length: 10

CDR3: SAGSGRAGYEQY
J: TRBJ2-7
D: TRBD2
V: TRBV29-1
length: 12

CDR3: ASSVGLDYEQY
J: TRBJ2-7
D: NA
V: TRBV9
length: 11

CDR3: ASSPARGSSFNEQF
J: TRBJ2-1
D: TRBD2
V: TRBV5-1
length: 14

CDR3: ATVWSGAYEQY
J: TRBJ2-7
D: NA
V: TRBV28
length: 11

CDR3: ASSLGGTDSYEQY
J: TRBJ2-7
D: NA
V: TRBV11-3
length: 13

CDR3: ASSLSPEDTIY
J: TRBJ1-3
D: NA
V: TRBV5-5
length: 11

CDR3: ASSPRGLETQY
J: TRBJ2-5
D: NA
V: TRBV18
length: 11

CDR3: ASSEAGKAF
J: TRBJ1-1
D: NA
V: TRBV2
length: 9

CDR3: ASTSGGRAYNEQF
J: TRBJ2-1
D: NA
V: TRBV28
length: 13

CDR3: ASSPSLNEQF
J: TRBJ2-1
D: NA
V: TRBV25-1
length: 10

CDR3: ASSVGVGVAEAF
J: TRBJ1-1
D: NA
V: TRBV9
length: 12

CDR3: ATSREMGTGKTGELF
J: TRBJ2-2
D: TRBD1
V: TRBV15
length: 15

CDR3: ASSYQLAGAYEQY
J: TRBJ2-7
D: TRBD2
V: TRBV6-5
length: 13

CDR3: ASSLMAVAGGSHVLT
J: TRBJ2-6
D: NA
V: TRBV7-3
length: 15

CDR3: ASSLVPSSYEQY
J: TRBJ2-7
D: NA
V: TRBV7-2
length: 12

CDR3: ASSSPLGTSGDNEQF
J: TRBJ2-1
D: TRBD2
V: TRBV7-9
length: 15

CDR3: ASSARGPTEAF
J: TRBJ1-1
D: TRBD1
V: TRBV6-1
length: 11

CDR3: ATTKPGVRVSYEQY
J: TRBJ2-7
D: NA
V: TRBV7-3
length: 14

CDR3: ASSPLEAGGTEQY
J: TRBJ2-7
D: TRBD2
V: TRBV18
length: 13

CDR3: ASSVDPQETQY
J: TRBJ2-5
D: NA
V: TRBV13
length: 11

CDR3: ASSSDRVGAEAF
J: TRBJ1-1
D: NA
V: TRBV5-1
length: 12

CDR3: ASSLNGLAGGNEQF
J: TRBJ2-1
D: TRBD2
V: TRBV5-4
length: 14

CDR3: ASSQQGSGTDTQY
J: TRBJ2-3
D: NA
V: TRBV14
length: 13

CDR3: ASSLGDREDTQY
J: TRBJ2-3
D: TRBD1
V: TRBV7-2
length: 12

CDR3: ASSLSGAGGADTQY
J: TRBJ2-3
D: TRBD2
V: TRBV4-3
length: 14

CDR3: ASTPAGTQQETQY
J: TRBJ2-5
D: NA
V: TRBV5-1
length: 13

CDR3: ATSRDPGRSYNEQF
J: TRBJ2-1
D: NA
V: TRBV15
length: 14

CDR3: ASSPGTGATYGYT
J: TRBJ1-2
D: TRBD1
V: TRBV19
length: 13

CDR3: ASSYPGGPTEAF
J: TRBJ1-1
D: NA
V: TRBV28
length: 12

CDR3: ASSYSYLENEQF
J: TRBJ2-1
D: NA
V: TRBV6-6
length: 12